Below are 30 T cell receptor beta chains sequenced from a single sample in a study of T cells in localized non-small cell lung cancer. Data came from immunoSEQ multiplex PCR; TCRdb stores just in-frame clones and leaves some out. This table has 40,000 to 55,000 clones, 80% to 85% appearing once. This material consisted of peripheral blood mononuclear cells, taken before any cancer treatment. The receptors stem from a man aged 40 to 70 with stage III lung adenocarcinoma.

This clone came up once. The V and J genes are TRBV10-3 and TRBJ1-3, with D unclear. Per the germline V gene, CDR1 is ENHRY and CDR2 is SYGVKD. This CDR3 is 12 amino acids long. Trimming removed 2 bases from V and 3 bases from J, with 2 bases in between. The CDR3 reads CAISESGNTIYF. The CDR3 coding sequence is TGTGCCATCAGTGAGAGTGGAAACACCATATATTTT.

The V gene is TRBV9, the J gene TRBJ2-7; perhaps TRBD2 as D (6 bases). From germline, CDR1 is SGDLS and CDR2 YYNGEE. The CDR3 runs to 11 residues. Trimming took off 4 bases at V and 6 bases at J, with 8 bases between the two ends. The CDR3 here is CASSPGLEQYF. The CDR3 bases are TGTGCCAGCAGCCCGGGACTCGAGCAGTACTTC.

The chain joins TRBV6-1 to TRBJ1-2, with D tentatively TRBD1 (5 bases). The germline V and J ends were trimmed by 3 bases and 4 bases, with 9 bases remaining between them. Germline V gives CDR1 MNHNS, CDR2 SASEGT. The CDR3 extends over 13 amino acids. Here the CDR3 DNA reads TGTGCCAGCAGTGATTTGGGGGTCTATGGCTACACCTTC. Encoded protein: CASSDLGVYGYTF.

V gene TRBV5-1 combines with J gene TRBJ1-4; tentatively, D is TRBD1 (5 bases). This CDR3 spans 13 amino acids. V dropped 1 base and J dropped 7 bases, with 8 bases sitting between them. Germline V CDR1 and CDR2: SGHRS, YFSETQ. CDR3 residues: CASSLQGGEKLFF. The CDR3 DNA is TGCGCCAGCAGCTTGCAGGGCGGTGAAAAACTGTTTTTT.

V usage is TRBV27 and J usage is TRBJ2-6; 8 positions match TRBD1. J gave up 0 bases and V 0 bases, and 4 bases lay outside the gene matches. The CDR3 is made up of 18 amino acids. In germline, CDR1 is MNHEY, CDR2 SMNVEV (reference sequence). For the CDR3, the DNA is TGTGCCAGCAGTTTATCACGGACAGGGACCTCTGGGGCCAACGTCCTGACTTTC. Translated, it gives CASSLSRTGTSGANVLTF.

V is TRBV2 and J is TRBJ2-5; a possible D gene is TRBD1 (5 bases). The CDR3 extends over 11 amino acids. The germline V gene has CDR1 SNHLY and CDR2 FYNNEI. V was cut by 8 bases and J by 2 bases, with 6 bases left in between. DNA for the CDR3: TGTGCCAGCGGGGCACAAGAGACCCAGTACTTC. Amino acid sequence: CASGAQETQYF.

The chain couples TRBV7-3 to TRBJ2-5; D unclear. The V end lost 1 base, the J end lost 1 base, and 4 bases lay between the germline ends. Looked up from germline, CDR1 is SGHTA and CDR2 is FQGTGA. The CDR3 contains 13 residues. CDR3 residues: CASSLSGQETQYF. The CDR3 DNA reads TGTGCCAGCAGCTTAAGCGGCCAAGAGACCCAGTACTTC.

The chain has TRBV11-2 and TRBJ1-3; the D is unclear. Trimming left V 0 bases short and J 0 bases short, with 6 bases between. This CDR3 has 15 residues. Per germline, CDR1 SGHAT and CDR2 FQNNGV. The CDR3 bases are TGTGCCAGCAGCTTAGAATACGGCTCTGGAAACACCATATATTTT. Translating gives CASSLEYGSGNTIYF.

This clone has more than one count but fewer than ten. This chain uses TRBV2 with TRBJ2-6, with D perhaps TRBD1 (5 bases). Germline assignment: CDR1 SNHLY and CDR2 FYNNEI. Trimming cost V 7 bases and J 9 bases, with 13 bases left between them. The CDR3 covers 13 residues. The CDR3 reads CASIQDILNVLTF. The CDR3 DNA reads TGTGCCAGCATTCAGGACATCCTCAACGTCCTGACTTTC.

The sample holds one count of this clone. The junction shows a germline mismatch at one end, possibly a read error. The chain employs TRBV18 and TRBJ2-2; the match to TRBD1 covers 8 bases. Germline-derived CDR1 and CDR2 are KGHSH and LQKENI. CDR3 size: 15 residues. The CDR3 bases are TGTGCCAGCTCAACGGGACAGGTGAACGCCGGGGAGCTGTTTTTT. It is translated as CASSTGQVNAGELFF. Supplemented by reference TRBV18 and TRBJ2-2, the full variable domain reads NAGVMQNPRHLVRRRGQEARLRCSPMKGHSHVYWYRQLPEEGLKFMVYLQKENIIDESGMPKERFSAEFPKEGPSILRIQQVVRGDSAAYFCASSTGQVNAGELFFGEGSRLTVL.

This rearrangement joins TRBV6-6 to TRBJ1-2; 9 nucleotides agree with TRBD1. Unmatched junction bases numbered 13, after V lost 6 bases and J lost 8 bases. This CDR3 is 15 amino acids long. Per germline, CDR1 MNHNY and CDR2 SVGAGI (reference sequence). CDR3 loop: CASSRGGQGGRGYTF. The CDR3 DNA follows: TGTGCCAGCAGCCGAGGGGGACAGGGAGGAAGGGGCTACACCTTC.

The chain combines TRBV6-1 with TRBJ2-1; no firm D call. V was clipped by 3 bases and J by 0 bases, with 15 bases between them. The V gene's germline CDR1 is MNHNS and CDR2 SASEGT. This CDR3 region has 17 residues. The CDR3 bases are TGTGCCAGCAGTGAGTGGCCAGGACGTTTCTCCTACAATGAGCAGTTCTTC. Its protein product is CASSEWPGRFSYNEQFF.

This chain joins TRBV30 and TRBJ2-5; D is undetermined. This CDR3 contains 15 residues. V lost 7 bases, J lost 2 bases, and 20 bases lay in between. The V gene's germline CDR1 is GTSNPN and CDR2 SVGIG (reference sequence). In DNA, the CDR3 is TGTGCCTCCACCCACGGACCCGGCCCTCAAGAGACCCAGTACTTC. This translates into CASTHGPGPQETQYF.

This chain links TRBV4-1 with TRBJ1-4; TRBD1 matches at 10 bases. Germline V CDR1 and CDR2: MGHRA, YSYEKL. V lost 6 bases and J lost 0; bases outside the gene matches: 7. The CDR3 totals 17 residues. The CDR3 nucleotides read TGCGCCAGCAGGTCGACAGGGGGCATAGCAACTAATGAAAAACTGTTTTTT. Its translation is CASRSTGGIATNEKLFF.

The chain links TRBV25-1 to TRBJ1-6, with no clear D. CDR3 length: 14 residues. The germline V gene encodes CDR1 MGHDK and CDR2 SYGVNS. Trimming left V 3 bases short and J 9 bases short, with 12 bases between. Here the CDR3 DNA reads TGTGCCAGCAGTGAGGAGGGCCCGATTTCACCCCTCCACTTT. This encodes CASSEEGPISPLHF.

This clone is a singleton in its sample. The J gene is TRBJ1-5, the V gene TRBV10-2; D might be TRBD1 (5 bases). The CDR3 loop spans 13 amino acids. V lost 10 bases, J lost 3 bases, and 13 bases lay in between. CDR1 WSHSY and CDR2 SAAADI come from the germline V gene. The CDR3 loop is CATLGGVNQPQHF. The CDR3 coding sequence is TGCGCCACCCTGGGAGGGGTCAATCAGCCCCAGCATTTT.

CDR3 sequence: CASSLGTSGGAEEQFF. DNA of the CDR3: TGCGCCAGCAGCCTCGGGACTAGCGGGGGGGCCGAGGAGCAGTTCTTC. The J gene is TRBJ2-1, the V gene TRBV4-1; 16 nucleotides match TRBD2. The CDR3 extends over 16 amino acids. The germline gives CDR1 MGHRA, CDR2 YSYEKL. The V gene end was trimmed by 4 bases and the J gene end by 10 bases; junction bases not matched to a gene: 7.

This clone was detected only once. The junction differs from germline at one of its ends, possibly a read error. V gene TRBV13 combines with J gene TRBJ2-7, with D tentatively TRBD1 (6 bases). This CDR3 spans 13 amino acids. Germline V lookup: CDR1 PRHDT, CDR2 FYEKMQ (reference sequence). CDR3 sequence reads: CASTLGDRHEQYF. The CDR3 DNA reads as TGTGCCAGCACCTTAGGAGACAGGCACGAGCAGTACTTC.

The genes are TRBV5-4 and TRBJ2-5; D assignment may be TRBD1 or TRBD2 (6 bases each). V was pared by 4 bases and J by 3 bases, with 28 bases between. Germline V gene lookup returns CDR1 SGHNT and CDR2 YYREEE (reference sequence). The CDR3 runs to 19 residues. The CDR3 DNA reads TGTGCCAGCAGCGGGGGGCCCCCAGTGGCCTACAGAGAAAAAGAGACCCAGTACTTC. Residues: CASSGGPPVAYREKETQYF.

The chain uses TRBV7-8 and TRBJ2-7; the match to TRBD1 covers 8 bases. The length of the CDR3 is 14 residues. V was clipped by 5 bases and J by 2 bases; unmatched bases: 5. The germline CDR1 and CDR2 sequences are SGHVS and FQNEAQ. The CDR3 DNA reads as TGTGCCAGCAGCCAGACAGGGGTGGCCTACGAGCAGTACTTC. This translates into CASSQTGVAYEQYF.

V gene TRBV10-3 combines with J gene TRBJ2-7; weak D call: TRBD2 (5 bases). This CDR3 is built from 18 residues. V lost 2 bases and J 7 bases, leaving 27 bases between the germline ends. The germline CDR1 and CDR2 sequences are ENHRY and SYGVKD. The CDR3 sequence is CAISETGPGGGPPREQYF. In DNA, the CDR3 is TGTGCCATCAGTGAGACCGGACCCGGAGGTGGCCCGCCTAGAGAGCAGTACTTC.

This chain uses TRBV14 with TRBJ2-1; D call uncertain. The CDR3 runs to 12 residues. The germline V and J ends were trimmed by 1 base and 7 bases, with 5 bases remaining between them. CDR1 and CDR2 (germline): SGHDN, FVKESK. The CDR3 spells CASSQGWNEQFF. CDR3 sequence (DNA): TGTGCCAGCAGCCAAGGGTGGAATGAGCAGTTCTTC.

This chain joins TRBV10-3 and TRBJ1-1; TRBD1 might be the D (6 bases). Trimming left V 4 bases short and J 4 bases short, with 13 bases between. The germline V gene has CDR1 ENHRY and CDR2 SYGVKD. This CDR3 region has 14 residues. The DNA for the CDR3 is TGTGCCATCAGTGGGGGGGGCTTGGGCACTGAAGCTTTCTTT. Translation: CAISGGGLGTEAFF.

DNA of the CDR3: TGTGCCATCAGTGGTGGCATTTCAGGGGACGGTAGCTCTGGGGCCAACGTCCTGACTTTC. The encoded protein is CAISGGISGDGSSGANVLTF. The chain carries TRBV10-3 and TRBJ2-6, with D maybe TRBD1 (6 bases). V shed 4 bases and J shed 0 bases, with 22 bases lying between them. Germline CDR1 reads ENHRY; CDR2 reads SYGVKD. The CDR3 runs 20 residues.

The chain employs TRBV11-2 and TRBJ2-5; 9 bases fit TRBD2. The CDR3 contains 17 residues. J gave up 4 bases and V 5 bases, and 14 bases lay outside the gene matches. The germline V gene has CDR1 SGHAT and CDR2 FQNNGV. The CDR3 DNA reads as TGTGCCAGCAGCCCCCGAGCGGGCGGGGGGGCCGGAGAGACCCAGTACTTC. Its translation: CASSPRAGGGAGETQYF.

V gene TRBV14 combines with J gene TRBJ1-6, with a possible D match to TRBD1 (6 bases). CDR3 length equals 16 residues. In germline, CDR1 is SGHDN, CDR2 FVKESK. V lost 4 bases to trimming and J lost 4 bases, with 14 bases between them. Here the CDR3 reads CASSLEQGLYNSPLHF. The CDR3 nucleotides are TGTGCCAGCAGCCTAGAGCAGGGGTTATATAATTCACCCCTCCACTTT.

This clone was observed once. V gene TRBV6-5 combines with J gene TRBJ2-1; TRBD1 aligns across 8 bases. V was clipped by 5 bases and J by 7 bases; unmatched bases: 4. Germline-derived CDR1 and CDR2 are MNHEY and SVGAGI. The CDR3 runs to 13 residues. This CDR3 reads CASSLYRGNEQFF. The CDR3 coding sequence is TGTGCCAGCAGTCTCTACAGGGGGAATGAGCAGTTCTTC.

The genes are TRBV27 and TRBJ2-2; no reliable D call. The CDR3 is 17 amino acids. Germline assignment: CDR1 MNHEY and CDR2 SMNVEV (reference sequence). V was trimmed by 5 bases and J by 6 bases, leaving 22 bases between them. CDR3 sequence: CASSTRRSLRTAGELFF. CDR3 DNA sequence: TGTGCCAGCAGTACCCGACGGTCCCTAAGAACGGCCGGGGAGCTGTTTTTT.

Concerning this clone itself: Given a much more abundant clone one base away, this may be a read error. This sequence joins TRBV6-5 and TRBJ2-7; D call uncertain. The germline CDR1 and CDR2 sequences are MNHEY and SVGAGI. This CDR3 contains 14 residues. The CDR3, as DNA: TGTGCCGGCAGTCCGCGCGCAGGCTACTACGAGCAGTACTTC. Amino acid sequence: CAGSPRAGYYEQYF.

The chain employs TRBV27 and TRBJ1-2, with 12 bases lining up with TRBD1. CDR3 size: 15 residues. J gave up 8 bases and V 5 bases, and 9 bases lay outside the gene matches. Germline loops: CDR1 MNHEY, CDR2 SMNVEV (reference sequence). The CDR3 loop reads CASSDRDRGREGYTF. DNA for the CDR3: TGTGCCAGCAGTGACCGGGACAGGGGGCGCGAGGGCTACACCTTC.